This T cell receptor beta chain was observed in a study of T cells in Graves' hyperthyroidism and ophthalmopathy. Across the whole study: Peripheral blood draws took place at initial diagnosis, ahead of any treatment. Findings and caveats of the study: Most expanded thyroid clonotypes above 0.001 also appeared in blood.

On this clonotype: No antigen is known for it.

Exclusion followed for patients with uncontrolled infection, other autoimmune disease, pregnancy or lactation. Per germline, CDR1 SNHLY and CDR2 FYNNEI. The CDR3 spans 16 residues. The ends lost 6 bases at V and 1 base at J; junction bases unmatched: 6. Regions amplified from RNA transcripts were the TCR beta CDR3 regions. First-round RT-PCR of the TCR CDR3 relied on the HTBI primer set. TCRdb reanalysed the multiplex PCR reads using MiXCR and keeps one entry per CDR3 protein. The data show roughly 400,000 distinct CDR3 sequences, over 13% seen once. Sequenced input: blood. The TCR was taken from a man aged 50 to 60 with Graves' ophthalmopathy. This chain links TRBV2 with TRBJ2-2; 9 bases agree with TRBD2. Here the CDR3 reads CASRVGLAQNTGELFF. DNA of the CDR3: TGTGCCAGCAGGGTAGGACTAGCGCAGAACACCGGGGAGCTGTTTTTT.